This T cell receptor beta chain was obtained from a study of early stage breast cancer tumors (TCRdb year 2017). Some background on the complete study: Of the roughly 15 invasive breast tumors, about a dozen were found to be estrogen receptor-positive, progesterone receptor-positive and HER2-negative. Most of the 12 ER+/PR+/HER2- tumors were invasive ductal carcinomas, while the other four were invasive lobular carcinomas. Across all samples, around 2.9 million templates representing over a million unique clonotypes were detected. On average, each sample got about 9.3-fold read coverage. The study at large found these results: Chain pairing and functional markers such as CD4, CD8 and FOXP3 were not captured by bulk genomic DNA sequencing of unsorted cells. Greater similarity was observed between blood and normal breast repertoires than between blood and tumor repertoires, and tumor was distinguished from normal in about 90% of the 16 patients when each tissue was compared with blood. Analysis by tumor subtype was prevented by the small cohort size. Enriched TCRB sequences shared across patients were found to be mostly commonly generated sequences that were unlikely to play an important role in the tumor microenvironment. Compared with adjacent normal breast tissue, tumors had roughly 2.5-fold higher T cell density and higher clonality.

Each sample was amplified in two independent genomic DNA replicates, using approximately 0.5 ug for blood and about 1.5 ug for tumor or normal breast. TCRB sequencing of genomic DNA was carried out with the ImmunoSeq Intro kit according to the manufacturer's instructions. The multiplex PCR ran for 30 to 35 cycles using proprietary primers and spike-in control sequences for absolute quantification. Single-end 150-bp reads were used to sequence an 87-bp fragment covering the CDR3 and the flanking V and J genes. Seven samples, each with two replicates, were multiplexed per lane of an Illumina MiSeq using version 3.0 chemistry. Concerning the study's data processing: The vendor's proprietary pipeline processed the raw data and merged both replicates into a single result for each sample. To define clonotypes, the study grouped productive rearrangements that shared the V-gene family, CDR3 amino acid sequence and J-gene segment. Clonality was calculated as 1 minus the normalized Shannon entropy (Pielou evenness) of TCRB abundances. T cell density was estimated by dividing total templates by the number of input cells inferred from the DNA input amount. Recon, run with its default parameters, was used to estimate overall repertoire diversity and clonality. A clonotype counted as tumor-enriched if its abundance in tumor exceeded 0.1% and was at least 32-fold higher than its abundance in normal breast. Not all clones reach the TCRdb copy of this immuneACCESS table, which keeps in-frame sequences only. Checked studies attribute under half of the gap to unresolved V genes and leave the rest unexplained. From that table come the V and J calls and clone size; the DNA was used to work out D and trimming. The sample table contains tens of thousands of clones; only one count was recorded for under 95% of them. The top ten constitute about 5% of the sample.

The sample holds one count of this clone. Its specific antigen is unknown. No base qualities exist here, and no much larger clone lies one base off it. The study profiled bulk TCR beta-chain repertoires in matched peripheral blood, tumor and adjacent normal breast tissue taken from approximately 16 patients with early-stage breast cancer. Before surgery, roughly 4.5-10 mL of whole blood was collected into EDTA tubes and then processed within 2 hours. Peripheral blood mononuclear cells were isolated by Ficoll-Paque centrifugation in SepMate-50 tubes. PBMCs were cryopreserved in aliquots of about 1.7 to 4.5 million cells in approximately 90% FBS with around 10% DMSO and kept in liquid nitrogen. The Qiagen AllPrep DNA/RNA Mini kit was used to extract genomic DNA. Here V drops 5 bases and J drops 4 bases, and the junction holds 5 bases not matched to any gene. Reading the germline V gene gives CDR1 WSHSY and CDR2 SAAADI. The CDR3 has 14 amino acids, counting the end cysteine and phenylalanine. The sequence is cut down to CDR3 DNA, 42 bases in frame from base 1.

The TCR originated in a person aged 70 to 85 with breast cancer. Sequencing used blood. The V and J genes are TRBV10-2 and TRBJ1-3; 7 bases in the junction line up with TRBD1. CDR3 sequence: CASSRGLDGNTIYF. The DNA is TGCGCCAGCAGTAGGGGGCTGGACGGAAACACCATATATTTT.